A single sample is the source of the 12 T cell receptor beta chains below, sequenced in a study of T cell responses to AZD1222 COVID-19 vaccine. Assay: immunoSEQ multiplex PCR; the TCRdb copy retains only in-frame clones and omits some. The sample consists of over 100,000 clones, about 90% of them appearing once. The sequencing used peripheral blood, collected 28 days after the second AZD1222 dose. The receptors come from an adult who received the AZD1222 COVID-19 vaccine.

In this sample, this clone turned up once. For the CDR3, the DNA is TGTGCCAGCAGCATTAGCGGAGCGGACTACAATGAGCAGTTCTTC. Translated, it gives CASSISGADYNEQFF. The J gene is TRBJ2-1, the V gene TRBV7-3, with a tentative D call TRBD2 (6 bases). V was shortened by 5 bases and J by 3 bases, with 14 bases between the two germline ends. Germline CDR1 and CDR2: SGHTA and FQGTGA. This CDR3 region has 15 residues.

DNA for the CDR3: TGTGCCAGCAGCCCCCGACTGCGGATAGGGGCCAAAAACATTCAGTACTTC. This gives the protein CASSPRLRIGAKNIQYF. The genes are TRBV11-2 and TRBJ2-4; D gene ambiguous. The CDR3 consists of 17 residues. The V end was cut by 5 bases, the J end by 1 base, with 18 bases between. The germline CDR1 and CDR2 sequences are SGHAT and FQNNGV.

This clone occurred once. The chain couples TRBV4-1 to TRBJ2-7; 7 bases match TRBD2. Germline V gives CDR1 MGHRA, CDR2 YSYEKL. V was clipped by 0 bases and J by 7 bases; unmatched bases: 3. This CDR3 is 13 amino acids long. The CDR3 nucleotides are TGCGCCAGCAGCCAAGAGCGGGGGTGGGAGCAGTACTTC. This sequence encodes CASSQERGWEQYF.

The chain couples TRBV7-9 to TRBJ2-2, with TRBD1 as a possible D gene (7 bases). This CDR3 has 18 amino acids. Germline CDR1 reads SEHNR; CDR2 reads FQNEAQ (reference sequence). V lost 1 base and J lost 4, with 19 bases in between. The CDR3 reads CASSLGTGGRRVTGELFF. The CDR3 region has the DNA TGTGCCAGCAGCTTAGGGACAGGAGGGAGGCGAGTCACCGGGGAGCTGTTTTTT.

The chain has TRBV10-3 and TRBJ1-4; D might be TRBD1 (6 bases). With 11 bases removed from V and 5 bases from J, the gap between germline ends came to 15 bases. The germline V gene encodes CDR1 ENHRY and CDR2 SYGVKD. The CDR3 length is 13 residues. The CDR3 region is CASGGGWNEKLFF. The DNA of the CDR3 is TGTGCCTCTGGGGGGGGCTGGAATGAAAAACTGTTTTTT.

The chain employs TRBV18 and TRBJ1-1; 7 bases fit TRBD1. Germline-derived CDR1 and CDR2 are KGHSH and LQKENI. The CDR3 covers 13 residues. V shed 6 bases and J 3 bases; nucleotides not matched to a gene: 4. The chain's CDR3 is CASSPTGDTEAFF. As DNA, the CDR3 is TGTGCCAGCTCCCCTACAGGGGACACTGAAGCTTTCTTT.

This clone was picked up one time. This chain connects TRBV30 to TRBJ1-3, with no clear D. The germline CDR1 and CDR2 sequences are GTSNPN and SVGIG (reference sequence). The germline V and J ends were trimmed by 2 bases and 0 bases, with 11 bases remaining between them. There are 15 residues in the CDR3. The CDR3 sequence: CAWSPLRSSGNTIYF. CDR3 sequence (DNA): TGTGCCTGGAGTCCACTACGGAGCTCTGGAAACACCATATATTTT.

This chain connects TRBV3-1 (or the pseudogene TRBV3-2) to TRBJ2-7; D is possibly TRBD1 (7 bases). Germline V gene lookup returns CDR1 LGHDT and CDR2 YNNKEL (reference sequence). The CDR3 spans 15 residues. With 4 bases removed from V and 7 bases from J, the gap between germline ends came to 20 bases. CDR3 nucleotides: TGTGCCAGCAGCCCCTCCCCGGCAGGGGGAGGAGAGCAGTACTTC. Translation gives CASSPSPAGGGEQYF.

The chain joins TRBV6-5 to TRBJ1-4; no firm D call. V was cut by 6 bases and J by 1 base, with 9 bases left in between. The length of the CDR3 is 14 residues. The germline V gene has CDR1 MNHEY and CDR2 SVGAGI. The CDR3 region is CASRLTGTNEKLFF. The CDR3, as DNA: TGTGCCAGCAGGCTGACGGGAACTAATGAAAAACTGTTTTTT.

J is TRBJ1-5 and V is TRBV6-5, with D perhaps matching TRBD1 (5 bases). V lost 2 bases and J 2 bases, leaving 13 bases between the germline ends. This CDR3 spans 16 amino acids. The germline V gene encodes CDR1 MNHEY and CDR2 SVGAGI. This CDR3 reads CASSYETGVGNQPQHF. CDR3 DNA sequence: TGTGCCAGCAGTTACGAAACGGGGGTGGGCAATCAGCCCCAGCATTTT.

This chain links TRBV2 with TRBJ1-1; a possible D gene is TRBD1 (5 bases). The CDR3 contains 13 residues. From germline, CDR1 is SNHLY and CDR2 FYNNEI. V lost 4 bases and J lost 2, with 8 bases in between. In nucleotides, the CDR3 is TGTGCCAGCAGTGCTCAGGGTAACACTGAAGCTTTCTTT. Amino acid sequence: CASSAQGNTEAFF.

In its sample, this clone ranks as medium-sized. Distinct nucleotide sequences in the sample also encode this CDR3. V and J are TRBV27 and TRBJ1-6, with D hard to call. Trimming cost V 5 bases and J 9 bases, with 8 bases left between them. The CDR3 covers 12 residues. Germline V gene lookup returns CDR1 MNHEY and CDR2 SMNVEV (reference sequence). The CDR3 nucleotides read TGTGCCAGCAGTCCGGTTGGTTCACCCCTCCACTTT. This gives the protein CASSPVGSPLHF.